The T cell receptor beta chain under discussion was sequenced for a study of radiotherapy plus CTLA-4 blockade in lung cancer. Overall study: Among all patients, about 19% showed objective responses, while roughly 28% had disease control.

Notes on the study in general: Early clone dynamics of blood T cells, plus interferon-beta, reportedly predicted response best. In blood, after radiotherapy plus ipilimumab, tumor-derived TCR clones expanded.

Participants had chemo-refractory metastatic non-small-cell lung cancer and were treated with focal radiation plus ipilimumab CTLA-4 blockade. Here immunoSEQ multiplex PCR was the method, and the copy in TCRdb shows in-frame clones only, minus some. The table records around 77,000 clones, roughly 74% of them present only once. Germline V gene data show CDR1 as SQVTM and CDR2 as ANQGSEA. V lost 5 bases and J 0 bases, leaving 10 bases between the germline ends. The CDR3 is 13 residues long. About this clone: Its target is not known.

This clonotype was obtained from a human donor with non-small cell lung cancer whose response to radiotherapy plus ipilimumab could not be evaluated. The specimen comprised peripheral blood, sampled from a patient treated with radiotherapy plus ipilimumab. The chain uses TRBV29-1 and TRBJ1-1; D remains unclear. The CDR3 nucleotides read TGCAGCGTTATCTCTGGCCTGAACACTGAAGCTTTCTTT. It translates to CSVISGLNTEAFF.